Listed below are T cell receptor beta chains from one sample, sequenced in a study of blood T cell repertoires in COVID-19. TCRdb's table, derived via immunoSEQ multiplex PCR, lists solely in-frame clones and lacks some. The data contain 70,000 or so clones, approximately 80% of them singletons. Source material: peripheral blood. Receptor source: an older woman with acute or convalescent COVID-19. Each CDR3 is given with its conserved first and last residue. A D gene is named only where the DNA matches it firmly. Rows give clone size only sometimes, using once, few, many, or a class for an expanded clone.

J	size	D	V	CDR3	DNA
TRBJ2-7	NA	NA	TRBV3-1/TRBV3-2	CASSQDDTYSYEQYF	TGTGCCAGCAGCCAAGATGACACGTACTCCTACGAGCAGTACTTC
TRBJ1-1	NA	TRBD1	TRBV5-1	CASSQGVVAGGAPEAFF	TGCGCCAGCAGCCAGGGCGTCGTTGCAGGGGGCGCACCTGAAGCTTTCTTT
TRBJ1-3	NA	NA	TRBV1	CTSSQERAGPSGNTIYF	TGCACCAGCAGCCAAGAGAGGGCAGGCCCGTCTGGAAACACCATATATTTT
TRBJ1-1	NA	TRBD1	TRBV6-5	CASSYSRQGADYEAFF	TGTGCCAGCAGTTACTCGAGGCAGGGGGCAGACTATGAAGCTTTCTTT
TRBJ1-4	NA	NA	TRBV7-7	CASSPGRGEGEKLFF	TGTGCCAGCAGCCCTGGAAGGGGGGAGGGCGAAAAACTGTTTTTT
TRBJ2-3	NA	TRBD2	TRBV9	CASSKGLAGRDTQYF	TGTGCCAGCAGTAAGGGACTAGCGGGGAGGGATACGCAGTATTTT
TRBJ2-7	NA	NA	TRBV6-5	CASSQIPYEQYF	TGTGCCAGCAGCCAGATTCCCTACGAGCAGTACTTC
TRBJ1-3	once	TRBD1	TRBV4-1	CASSQDIAGGYTIYF	TGCGCCAGCAGCCAAGATATCGCAGGGGGATACACCATATATTTT
TRBJ1-3	NA	NA	TRBV19	CASSETVGNTIYF	TGTGCCAGTAGTGAGACTGTCGGAAACACCATATATTTT
TRBJ1-2	NA	TRBD1	TRBV7-2	CASSLRQGQGTYGYTF	TGTGCCAGCAGCTTAAGGCAAGGACAGGGGACATATGGCTACACCTTC
TRBJ1-1	NA	TRBD1	TRBV5-1	CASRTGEATEAFF	TGCGCCAGCAGGACAGGGGAGGCCACTGAAGCTTTCTTT
TRBJ2-3	NA	TRBD2	TRBV6-1	CASSGRAGLSTDTQYF	TGTGCCAGCAGTGGTAGAGCGGGACTATCCACAGATACGCAGTATTTT
TRBJ1-5	NA	TRBD1	TRBV6-5	CASSYDRGANQPQHF	TGTGCCAGCAGTTACGACAGGGGTGCCAATCAGCCCCAGCATTTT
TRBJ1-1	NA	NA	TRBV3-1/TRBV3-2	CASSQGSWTEAFF	TGTGCCAGCAGCCAAGGGAGTTGGACTGAAGCTTTCTTT
TRBJ1-2	NA	NA	TRBV18	CASSPEKDRNYGYTF	TGTGCCAGCTCACCGGAAAAAGACAGGAACTATGGCTACACCTTC
TRBJ2-7	NA	TRBD1	TRBV7-9	CASNPQGVYSYEQYF	TGTGCCAGCAACCCACAGGGGGTCTACTCCTACGAGCAGTACTTC
TRBJ1-4	NA	NA	TRBV5-6	CASSFQSRWEKLFF	TGTGCCAGCAGCTTTCAGTCTAGGTGGGAAAAACTGTTTTTT
TRBJ1-2	NA	TRBD1	TRBV19	CASMGTGYGYTF	TGTGCCAGTATGGGGACAGGGTATGGCTACACCTTC
TRBJ1-3	NA	NA	TRBV25-1	CASSEPGMGNTIYF	TGTGCCAGCAGTGAACCAGGGATGGGAAACACCATATATTTT
TRBJ1-4	NA	TRBD1	TRBV12-5	CASGLLRGGGSEKLFF	TGTGCTAGTGGTTTGCTCCGAGGGGGCGGCAGTGAAAAACTGTTTTTT
TRBJ1-2	NA	NA	TRBV10-3	CAISDGVNYGYTF	TGTGCCATCAGTGACGGGGTGAACTATGGCTACACCTTC
TRBJ2-5	NA	TRBD2	TRBV3-1/TRBV3-2	CASSHLSGAGEETQYF	TGTGCCAGCAGCCACCTATCCGGAGCGGGGGAAGAGACCCAGTACTTC
TRBJ2-7	NA	NA	TRBV25-1	CASGKKGALYEQYF	TGTGCCAGCGGAAAGAAAGGGGCCCTATACGAGCAGTACTTC
TRBJ1-6	NA	TRBD1	TRBV2	CASSRTGGNSPLHF	TGTGCCAGCAGCCGGACAGGGGGAAATTCACCCCTCCACTTT
TRBJ2-6	NA	NA	TRBV19	CASSRATSGANVLTF	TGTGCCAGTAGTAGGGCCACCTCTGGGGCCAACGTCCTGACTTTC
TRBJ1-4	NA	TRBD1	TRBV25-1	CASSEPGQGLEKLFF	TGTGCCAGCAGTGAACCGGGACAGGGGCTCGAAAAACTGTTTTTT
TRBJ1-1	NA	NA	TRBV27	CASSFQGSNTEAFF	TGTGCCAGCAGTTTTCAGGGATCGAACACTGAAGCTTTCTTT
TRBJ2-1	NA	TRBD2	TRBV9	CASSVGRGLAGGSKQFF	TGTGCCAGCAGCGTAGGAAGGGGACTAGCGGGGGGTTCGAAGCAGTTCTTC
TRBJ2-4	NA	NA	TRBV7-9	CASSLGQGLFF	TGTGCCAGCAGCTTAGGGCAGGGGTTATTCTTC
TRBJ1-2	NA	TRBD1	TRBV18	CASSPLTGLDGYTF	TGTGCCAGCTCACCATTGACAGGGCTAGATGGCTACACCTTC
TRBJ1-6	NA	TRBD1	TRBV19	CASRDRGRESDNSPLHF	TGTGCCAGTAGGGACAGGGGGCGTGAGAGTGATAATTCACCCCTCCACTTT
TRBJ1-2	once	NA	TRBV7-9	CASSSTGQPNYGYTF	TGTGCCAGCAGCTCTACCGGACAGCCTAACTATGGCTACACCTTC
TRBJ2-7	few	TRBD2	TRBV5-1	CASSFAIAGGSYEQYF	TGCGCCAGCAGCTTTGCCATAGCGGGGGGCTCCTACGAGCAGTACTTC
TRBJ2-3	once	TRBD2	TRBV5-1	CASSYGGARDTQYF	TGCGCCAGCAGCTACGGGGGGGCGAGAGATACGCAGTATTTT
TRBJ2-3	NA	TRBD2	TRBV5-1	CASRPIFSGGDNTQYF	TGCGCCAGCAGACCCATTTTTAGCGGGGGGGACAATACGCAGTATTTT
TRBJ1-2	NA	NA	TRBV4-1	CASSQEQFNYGYTF	TGCGCCAGCAGCCAGGAACAGTTTAACTATGGCTACACCTTC
TRBJ1-2	NA	NA	TRBV28	CASSHQTADYGYTF	TGTGCCAGCAGTCATCAGACAGCCGACTATGGCTACACCTTC
TRBJ1-6	NA	TRBD1	TRBV5-4	CASSFWTGVGDNSPLHF	TGTGCCAGCAGCTTCTGGACAGGGGTGGGAGATAATTCACCCCTCCACTTT
TRBJ1-1	NA	NA	TRBV12-3/TRBV12-4	CASSLGRNTEAFF	TGTGCCAGCAGTTTGGGCAGGAACACTGAAGCTTTCTTT
TRBJ2-1	NA	TRBD2	TRBV10-3	CAVSSGGARINEQFF	TGTGCCGTCTCTAGCGGGGGGGCCCGAATCAATGAGCAGTTCTTC
TRBJ2-2	NA	TRBD1	TRBV24-1	CATSDLRGLGTGELFF	TGTGCCACCAGTGACCTCAGGGGGCTTGGCACCGGGGAGCTGTTTTTT
TRBJ1-1	NA	NA	TRBV18	CASSPDAGIYGEAFF	TGTGCCAGCTCCCCAGATGCAGGGATTTATGGTGAAGCTTTCTTT
TRBJ2-1	few	TRBD2	TRBV5-4	CASSSLGSGGYNEQFF	TGTGCCAGCAGCTCGCTTGGGAGCGGGGGGTACAATGAGCAGTTCTTC
TRBJ1-1	NA	NA	TRBV11-3	CASSLGSGTEAFF	TGTGCCAGCAGCTTAGGGTCCGGGACTGAAGCTTTCTTT
TRBJ1-5	NA	NA	TRBV10-3	CAISEYQGNQPQHF	TGTGCCATCAGTGAGTATCAGGGCAATCAGCCCCAGCATTTT
TRBJ1-4	once	NA	TRBV9	CASSPPGNNEKLFF	TGTGCCAGCAGTCCCCCAGGAAATAATGAAAAACTGTTTTTT
TRBJ2-7	NA	TRBD1	TRBV19	CASSKTGALGEQYF	TGTGCCAGTAGTAAGACAGGGGCCCTGGGCGAGCAGTACTTC
TRBJ2-5	NA	TRBD2	TRBV5-1	CASSIWTSGAQETQYF	TGCGCCAGCAGCATTTGGACTAGCGGGGCTCAAGAGACCCAGTACTTC
TRBJ2-1	NA	TRBD2	TRBV20-1	CSASPGRYNEQFF	TGCAGTGCTAGTCCCGGGAGGTACAATGAGCAGTTCTTC
TRBJ1-3	NA	NA	TRBV7-6	CASSLAIGAQGTSIYF	TGTGCCAGCAGCTTAGCGATTGGGGCCCAGGGAACAAGCATATATTTT
TRBJ1-2	NA	NA	TRBV6-5	CASSYEGGYGYTF	TGTGCCAGCAGTTACGAGGGCGGGTATGGCTACACCTTC
TRBJ2-6	NA	TRBD2	TRBV2	CASKAGDSGANVLTF	TGTGCCAGCAAGGCGGGGGACTCTGGGGCCAACGTCCTGACTTTC
TRBJ2-2	many	TRBD2	TRBV9	CASSVELAGTGELFF	TGTGCCAGCAGCGTAGAACTAGCGGGCACCGGGGAGCTGTTTTTT